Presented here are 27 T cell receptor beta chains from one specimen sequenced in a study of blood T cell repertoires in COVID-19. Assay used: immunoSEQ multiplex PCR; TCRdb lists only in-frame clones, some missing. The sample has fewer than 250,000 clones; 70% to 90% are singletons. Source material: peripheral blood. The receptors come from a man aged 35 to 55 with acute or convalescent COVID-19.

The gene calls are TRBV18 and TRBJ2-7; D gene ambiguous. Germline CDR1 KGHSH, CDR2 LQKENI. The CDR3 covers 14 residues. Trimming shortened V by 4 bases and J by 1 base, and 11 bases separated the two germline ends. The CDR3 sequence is CASSQIADSYEQYF. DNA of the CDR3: TGTGCCAGCTCACAAATTGCAGATTCCTACGAGCAGTACTTC.

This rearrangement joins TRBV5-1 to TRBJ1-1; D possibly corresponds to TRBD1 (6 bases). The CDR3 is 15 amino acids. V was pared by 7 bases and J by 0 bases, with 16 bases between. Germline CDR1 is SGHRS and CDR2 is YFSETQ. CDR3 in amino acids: CASGRGNTMNTEAFF. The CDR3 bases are TGCGCCAGCGGTAGGGGGAATACAATGAACACTGAAGCTTTCTTT.

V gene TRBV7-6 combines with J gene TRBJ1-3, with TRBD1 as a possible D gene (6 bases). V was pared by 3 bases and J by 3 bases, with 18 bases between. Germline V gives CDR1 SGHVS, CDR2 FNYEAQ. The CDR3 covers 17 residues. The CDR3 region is CASSFGPRGGDGNTIYF. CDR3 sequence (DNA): TGTGCCAGCAGCTTCGGGCCCAGGGGTGGAGATGGAAACACCATATATTTT.

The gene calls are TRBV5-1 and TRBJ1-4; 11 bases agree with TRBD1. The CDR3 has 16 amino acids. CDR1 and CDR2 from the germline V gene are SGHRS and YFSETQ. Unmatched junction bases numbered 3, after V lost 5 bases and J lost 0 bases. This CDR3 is CASSRDRGATNEKLFF. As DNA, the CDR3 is TGCGCCAGCAGTCGGGACAGGGGGGCAACTAATGAAAAACTGTTTTTT.

The CDR3 region is CASRSQGETQYF. The DNA for the CDR3 is TGTGCCAGCCGCAGCCAGGGGGAGACCCAGTACTTC. The chain recombines TRBV6-5 with TRBJ2-5, with a possible D match to TRBD1 (6 bases). The CDR3 has 12 residues. Germline values: CDR1 MNHEY, CDR2 SVGAGI. Trimming pared 8 bases from V and 5 bases from J, leaving 12 bases between.

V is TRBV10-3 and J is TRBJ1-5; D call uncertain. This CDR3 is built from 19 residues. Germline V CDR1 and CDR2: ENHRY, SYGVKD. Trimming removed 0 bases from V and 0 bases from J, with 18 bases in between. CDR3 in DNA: TGTGCCATCAGTGAGTCAAGAGGATCAGAGGACTATAGCAATCAGCCCCAGCATTTT. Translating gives CAISESRGSEDYSNQPQHF.

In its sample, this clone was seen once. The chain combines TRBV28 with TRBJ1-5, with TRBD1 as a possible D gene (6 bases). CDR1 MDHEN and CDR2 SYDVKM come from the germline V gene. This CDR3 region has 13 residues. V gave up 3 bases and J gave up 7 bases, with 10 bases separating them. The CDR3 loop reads CASSFRGAQPQHF. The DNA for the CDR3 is TGTGCCAGCAGTTTCAGGGGAGCGCAGCCCCAGCATTTT.

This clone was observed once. Here the CDR3 reads CASSLSPGNNQPQHF. CDR3 nucleotide sequence: TGCGCCAGCAGCTTGTCCCCGGGAAACAATCAGCCCCAGCATTTT. This chain links TRBV5-1 with TRBJ1-5; no reliable D call. CDR1 is SGHRS and CDR2 is YFSETQ in the germline V gene. Trimming pared 1 base from V and 3 bases from J, leaving 11 bases between. The CDR3 loop spans 15 amino acids.

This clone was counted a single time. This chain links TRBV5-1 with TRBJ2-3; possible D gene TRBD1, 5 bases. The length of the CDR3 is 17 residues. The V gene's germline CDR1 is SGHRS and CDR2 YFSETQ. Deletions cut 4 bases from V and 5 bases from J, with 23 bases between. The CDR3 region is CASSLEPGRARGDTQYF. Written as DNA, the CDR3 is TGCGCCAGCAGCCTGGAACCGGGCAGGGCAAGAGGAGATACGCAGTATTTT. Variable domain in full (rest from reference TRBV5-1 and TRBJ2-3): KAGVTQTPRYLIKTRGQQVTLSCSPISGHRSVSWYQQTPGQGLQFLFEYFSETQRNKGNFPGRFSGRQFSNSRSEMNVSTLELGDSALYLCASSLEPGRARGDTQYFGPGTRLTVL.

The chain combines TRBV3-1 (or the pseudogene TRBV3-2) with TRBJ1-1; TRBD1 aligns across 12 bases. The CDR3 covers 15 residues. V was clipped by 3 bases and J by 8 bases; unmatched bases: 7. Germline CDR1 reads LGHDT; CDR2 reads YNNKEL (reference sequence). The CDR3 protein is CASSHSRDRGLEAFF. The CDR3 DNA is TGTGCCAGCAGCCATTCCCGGGACAGGGGGCTAGAAGCTTTCTTT.

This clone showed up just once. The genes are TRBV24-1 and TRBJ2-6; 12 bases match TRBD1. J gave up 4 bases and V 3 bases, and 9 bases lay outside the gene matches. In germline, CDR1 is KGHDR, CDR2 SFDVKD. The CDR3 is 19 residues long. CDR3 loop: CATSDPPGTGGSGANVLTF. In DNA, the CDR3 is TGTGCCACCAGTGATCCCCCAGGGACAGGGGGCTCCGGGGCCAACGTCCTGACTTTC.

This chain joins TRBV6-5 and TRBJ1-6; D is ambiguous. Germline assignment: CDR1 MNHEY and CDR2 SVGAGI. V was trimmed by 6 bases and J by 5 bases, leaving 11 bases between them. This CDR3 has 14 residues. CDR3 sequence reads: CASRADWDNSPLHF. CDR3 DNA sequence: TGTGCCAGCAGGGCAGACTGGGATAATTCACCCCTCCACTTT.

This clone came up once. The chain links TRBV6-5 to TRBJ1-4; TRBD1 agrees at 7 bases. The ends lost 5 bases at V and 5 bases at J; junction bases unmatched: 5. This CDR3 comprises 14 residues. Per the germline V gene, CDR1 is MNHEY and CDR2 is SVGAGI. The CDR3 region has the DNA TGTGCCAGCAGTCGTGGACAGGAAAATGAAAAACTGTTTTTT. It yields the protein CASSRGQENEKLFF.

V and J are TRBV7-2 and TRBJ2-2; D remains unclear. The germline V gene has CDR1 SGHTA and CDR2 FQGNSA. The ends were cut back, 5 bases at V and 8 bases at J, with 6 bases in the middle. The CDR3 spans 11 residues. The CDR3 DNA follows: TGTGCCAGCAGCCCTCCGGGGGAGCTGTTTTTT. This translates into CASSPPGELFF.

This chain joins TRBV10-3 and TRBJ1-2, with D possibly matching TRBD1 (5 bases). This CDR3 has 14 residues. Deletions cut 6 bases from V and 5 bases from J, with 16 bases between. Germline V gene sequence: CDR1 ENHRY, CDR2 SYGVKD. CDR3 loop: CAIRQGQTEYGYTF. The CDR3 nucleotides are TGTGCCATCAGGCAGGGCCAGACAGAGTATGGCTACACCTTC.

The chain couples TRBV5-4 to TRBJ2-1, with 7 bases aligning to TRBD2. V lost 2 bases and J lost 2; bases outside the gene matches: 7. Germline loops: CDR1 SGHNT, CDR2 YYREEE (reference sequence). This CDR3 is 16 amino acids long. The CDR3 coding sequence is TGTGCCAGCAGCTTCGGATCGGGGGGAACCTACAATGAGCAGTTCTTC. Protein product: CASSFGSGGTYNEQFF.

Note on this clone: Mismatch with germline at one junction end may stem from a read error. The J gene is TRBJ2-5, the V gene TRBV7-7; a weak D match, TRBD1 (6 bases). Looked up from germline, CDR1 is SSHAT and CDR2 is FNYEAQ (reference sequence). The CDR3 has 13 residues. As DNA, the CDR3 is TGTGCTAGCAGCCTTGGACAGCTAGAGACCCAGTACTTC. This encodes CASSLGQLETQYF.

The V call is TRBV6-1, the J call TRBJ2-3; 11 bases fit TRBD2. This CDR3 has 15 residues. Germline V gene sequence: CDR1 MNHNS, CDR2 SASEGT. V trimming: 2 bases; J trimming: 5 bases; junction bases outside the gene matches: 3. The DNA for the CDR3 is TGTGCCAGCAGTGAACTAGCGGGGGGCGGAGATACGCAGTATTTT. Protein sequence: CASSELAGGGDTQYF.

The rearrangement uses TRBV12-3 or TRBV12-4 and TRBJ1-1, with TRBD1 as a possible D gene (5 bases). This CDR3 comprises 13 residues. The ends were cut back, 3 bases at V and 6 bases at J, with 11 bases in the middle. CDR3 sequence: CASSLAGTPEAFF. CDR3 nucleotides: TGTGCCAGCAGTTTGGCGGGGACCCCTGAAGCTTTCTTT.

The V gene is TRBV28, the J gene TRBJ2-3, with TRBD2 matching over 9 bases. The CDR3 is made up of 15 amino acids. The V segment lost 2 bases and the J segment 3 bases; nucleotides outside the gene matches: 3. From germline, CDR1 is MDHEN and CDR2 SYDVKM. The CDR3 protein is CASSLDLAGTDTQYF. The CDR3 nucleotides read TGTGCCAGCAGTTTAGACCTAGCGGGGACAGATACGCAGTATTTT.

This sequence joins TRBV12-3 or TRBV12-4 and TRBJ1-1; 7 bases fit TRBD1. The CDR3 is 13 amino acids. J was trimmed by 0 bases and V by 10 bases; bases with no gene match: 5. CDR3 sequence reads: CATATGMNTEAFF. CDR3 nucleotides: TGTGCCACCGCGACAGGGATGAACACTGAAGCTTTCTTT.

CDR3: CASSLRQTSNQPQHF. Here the CDR3 DNA reads TGTGCCAGTAGTTTAAGACAGACTAGCAATCAGCCCCAGCATTTT. This chain joins TRBV19 and TRBJ1-5; perhaps TRBD1 as D (5 bases). Trimming removed 5 bases at V and 0 bases at J, with 11 bases between. Germline V gene data show CDR1 as LNHDA and CDR2 as SQIVND (reference sequence). This CDR3 comprises 15 residues.

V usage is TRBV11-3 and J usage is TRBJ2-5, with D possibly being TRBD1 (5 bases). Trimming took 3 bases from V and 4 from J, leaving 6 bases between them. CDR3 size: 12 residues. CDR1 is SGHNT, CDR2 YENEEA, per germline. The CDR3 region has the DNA TGTGCCAGCAGCTTTCAGGGAGAGACCCAGTACTTC. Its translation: CASSFQGETQYF.

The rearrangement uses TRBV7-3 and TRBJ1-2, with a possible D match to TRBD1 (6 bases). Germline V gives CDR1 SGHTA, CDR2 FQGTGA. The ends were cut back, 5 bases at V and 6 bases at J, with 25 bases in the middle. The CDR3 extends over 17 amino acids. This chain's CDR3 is CASSPGGAGPGRNGYTF. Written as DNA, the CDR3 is TGTGCCAGCAGCCCCGGGGGGGCAGGGCCGGGGCGAAATGGCTACACCTTC.

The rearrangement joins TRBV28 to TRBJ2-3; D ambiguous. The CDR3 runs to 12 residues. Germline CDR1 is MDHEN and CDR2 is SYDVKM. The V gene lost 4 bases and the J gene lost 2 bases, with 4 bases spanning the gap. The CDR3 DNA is TGTGCCAGCAGTTCATTCACAGATACGCAGTATTTT. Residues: CASSSFTDTQYF.

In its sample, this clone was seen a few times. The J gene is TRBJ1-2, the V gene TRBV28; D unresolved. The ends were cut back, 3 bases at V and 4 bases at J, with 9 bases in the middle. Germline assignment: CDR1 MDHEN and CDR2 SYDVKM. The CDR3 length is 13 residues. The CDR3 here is CASSFVRAYGYTF. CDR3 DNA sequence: TGTGCCAGCAGTTTCGTGAGGGCCTATGGCTACACCTTC.

The CDR3 DNA follows: TGTGCCAGCAGTGACACACCAGGGGGCGGGCGGGAAAAACTGTTTTTT. Amino acid sequence: CASSDTPGGGREKLFF. V is TRBV6-1 and J is TRBJ1-4; 8 bases match TRBD1. Trimming at V came to 3 bases and at J to 8 bases, leaving 11 bases not matched to a gene. Germline CDR1 is MNHNS and CDR2 is SASEGT. This CDR3 is built from 16 residues.